The clone carrying this T cell receptor beta chain was recorded a few times. The data belong to a study of patients and donors after allogeneic stem cell transplantation. The CDR3 runs to 17 residues. CDR1 is DFQATT and CDR2 is SNEGSKA in the germline V gene (reference sequence). J lost 0 bases, V lost 1 base, and 8 bases had no gene match. TCRdb re-called the RT-PCR reads with MiXCR, one entry per CDR3 protein. The sample consists of about a million distinct CDR3 sequences, about a sixth of them appearing once. The chain is built from TRBV20-1 and TRBJ1-2; 10 bases agree with TRBD1. The specimen sequenced was blood, either unsorted or a sorted T cell fraction (not recorded which). This receptor was identified in a human donor who was either an allogeneic HSCT recipient or a stem cell or donor lymphocyte infusion donor (not recorded which). It is not recorded whose cells these are; they may come from a transplant donor. The CDR3 reads CSARGGGQGVTNYGYTF. CDR3 DNA sequence: TGCAGTGCTAGAGGGGGAGGACAGGGGGTTACTAACTATGGCTACACCTTC.